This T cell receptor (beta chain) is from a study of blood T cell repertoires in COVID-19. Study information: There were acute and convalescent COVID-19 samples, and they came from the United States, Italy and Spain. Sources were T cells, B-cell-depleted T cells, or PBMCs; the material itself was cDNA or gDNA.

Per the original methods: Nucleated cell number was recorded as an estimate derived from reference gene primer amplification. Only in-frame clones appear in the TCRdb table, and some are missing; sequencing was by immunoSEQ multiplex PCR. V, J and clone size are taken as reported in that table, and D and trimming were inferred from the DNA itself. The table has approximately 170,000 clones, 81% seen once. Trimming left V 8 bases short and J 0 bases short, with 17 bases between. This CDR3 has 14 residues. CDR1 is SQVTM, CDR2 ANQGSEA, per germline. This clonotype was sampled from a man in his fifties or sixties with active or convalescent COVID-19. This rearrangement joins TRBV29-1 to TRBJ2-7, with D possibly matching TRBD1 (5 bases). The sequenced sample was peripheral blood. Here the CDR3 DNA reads TGCAGCATTAAGTCCCGACAGTCCTCCTACGAGCAGTACTTC. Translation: CSIKSRQSSYEQYF.